The T cell receptor beta chain described here comes from a study of blood T cells in healthy people across ages. Broader study findings: Per million T cells, TCR beta diversity dropped about linearly as age rose.

This clonotype appeared a single time. The antigen remains undetermined. Then a second PCR, running roughly 7 to 12 cycles, was carried out with a sample-barcoded 5' primer and a J-beta primer mix. MiXCR was run by TCRdb on the 5' RACE reads, yielding one entry per CDR3 protein. Counted here are more than 800,000 distinct CDR3 sequences, 45% occurring once; the ten biggest clones make up about 19%. The CDR3 is 17 amino acids. Germline CDR1 and CDR2: SGHVS and FQNEAQ. J lost 6 bases, V lost 1 base, and 5 bases had no gene match. The receptor was derived from a woman aged 55-75 years in good health. The sequencing input was blood. The chain recombines TRBV7-8 with TRBJ2-1, with 14 nucleotides matching TRBD2. The CDR3: CASSLGAGTSGSNEQFF. The DNA for the CDR3 is TGTGCCAGCAGCTTAGGGGCCGGGACTAGCGGGAGCAATGAGCAGTTCTTC.